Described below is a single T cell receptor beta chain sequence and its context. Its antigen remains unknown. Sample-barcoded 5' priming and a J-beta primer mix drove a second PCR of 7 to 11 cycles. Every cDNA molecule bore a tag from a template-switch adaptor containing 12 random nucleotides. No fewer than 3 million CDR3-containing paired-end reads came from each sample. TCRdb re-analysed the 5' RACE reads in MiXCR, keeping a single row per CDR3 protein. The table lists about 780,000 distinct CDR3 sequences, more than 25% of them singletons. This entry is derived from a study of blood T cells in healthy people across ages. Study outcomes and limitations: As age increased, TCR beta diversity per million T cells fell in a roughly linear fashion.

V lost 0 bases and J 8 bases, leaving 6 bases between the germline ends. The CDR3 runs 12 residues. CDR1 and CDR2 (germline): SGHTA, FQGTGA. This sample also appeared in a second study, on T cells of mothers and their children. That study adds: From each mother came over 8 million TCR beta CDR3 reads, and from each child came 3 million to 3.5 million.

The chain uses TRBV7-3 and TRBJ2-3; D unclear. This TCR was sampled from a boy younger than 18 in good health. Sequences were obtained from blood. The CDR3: CASSLTSGTQYF. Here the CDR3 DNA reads TGTGCCAGCAGCTTAACCTCGGGTACGCAGTATTTT.